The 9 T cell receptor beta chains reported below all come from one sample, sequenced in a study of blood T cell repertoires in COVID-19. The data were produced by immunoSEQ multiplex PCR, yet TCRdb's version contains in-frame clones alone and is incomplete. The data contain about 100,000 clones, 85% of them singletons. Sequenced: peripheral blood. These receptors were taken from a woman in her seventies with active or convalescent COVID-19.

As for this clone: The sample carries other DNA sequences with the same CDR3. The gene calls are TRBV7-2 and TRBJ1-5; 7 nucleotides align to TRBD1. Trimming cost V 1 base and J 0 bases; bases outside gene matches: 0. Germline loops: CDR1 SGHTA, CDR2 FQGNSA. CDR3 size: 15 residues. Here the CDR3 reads CASSLDRGSNQPQHF. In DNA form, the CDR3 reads TGTGCCAGCAGCTTAGACAGGGGTAGCAATCAGCCCCAGCATTTT.

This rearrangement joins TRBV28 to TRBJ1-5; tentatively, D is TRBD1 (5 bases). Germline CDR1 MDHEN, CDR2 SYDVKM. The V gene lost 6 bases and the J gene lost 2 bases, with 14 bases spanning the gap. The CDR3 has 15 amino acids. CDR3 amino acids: CASSLTGSGNQPQHF. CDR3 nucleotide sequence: TGTGCCAGCAGCTTAACAGGTTCTGGCAATCAGCCCCAGCATTTT. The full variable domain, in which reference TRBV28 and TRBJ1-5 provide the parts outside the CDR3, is DVKVTQSSRYLVKRTGEKVFLECVQDMDHENMFWYRQDPGLGLRLIYFSYDVKMKEKGDIPEGYSVSREKKERFSLILESASTNQTSMYLCASSLTGSGNQPQHFGDGTRLSIL.

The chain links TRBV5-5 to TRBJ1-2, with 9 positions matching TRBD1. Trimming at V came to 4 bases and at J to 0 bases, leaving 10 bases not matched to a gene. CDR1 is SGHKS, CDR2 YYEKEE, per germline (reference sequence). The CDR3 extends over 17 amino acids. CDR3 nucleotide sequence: TGTGCCAGCAGCCAGCCATGGGACAGGGTGGCTAACTATGGCTACACCTTC. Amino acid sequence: CASSQPWDRVANYGYTF.

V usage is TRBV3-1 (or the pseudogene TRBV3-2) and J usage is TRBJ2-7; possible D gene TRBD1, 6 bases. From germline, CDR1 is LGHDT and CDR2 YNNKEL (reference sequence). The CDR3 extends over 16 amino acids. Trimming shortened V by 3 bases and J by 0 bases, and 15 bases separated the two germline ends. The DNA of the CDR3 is TGTGCCAGCAGCCATCATGGAACAGGGACCTCCTACGAGCAGTACTTC. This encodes CASSHHGTGTSYEQYF.

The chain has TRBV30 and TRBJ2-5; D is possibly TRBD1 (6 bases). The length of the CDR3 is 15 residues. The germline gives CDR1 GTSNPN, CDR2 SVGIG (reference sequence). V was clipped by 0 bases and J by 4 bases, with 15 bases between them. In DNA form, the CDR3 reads TGTGCCTGGAGTGTACAGCAGGGGTGGAGAGAGACCCAGTACTTC. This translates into CAWSVQQGWRETQYF.

The DNA for the CDR3 is TGTGCCAGCGCGAGTGGAGCGGGGGGGCCTGACGGGGAGCTGTTTTTT. The encoded protein is CASASGAGGPDGELFF. The J gene is TRBJ2-2, the V gene TRBV2; 10 nucleotides match TRBD2. V shed 8 bases, J shed 7 bases, and the junction held 13 bases outside the gene matches. The germline V gene encodes CDR1 SNHLY and CDR2 FYNNEI. This CDR3 is built from 16 residues. Full variable domain (missing parts from reference TRBV2 and TRBJ2-2): EPEVTQTPSHQVTQMGQEVILRCVPISNHLYFYWYRQILGQKVEFLVSFYNNEISEKSEIFDDQFSVERPDGSNFTLKIRSTKLEDSAMYFCASASGAGGPDGELFFGEGSRLTVL.

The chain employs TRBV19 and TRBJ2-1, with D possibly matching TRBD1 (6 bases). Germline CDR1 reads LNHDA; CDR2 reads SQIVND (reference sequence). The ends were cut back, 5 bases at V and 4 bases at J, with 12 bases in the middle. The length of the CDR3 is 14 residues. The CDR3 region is CASSWGPGYNEQFF. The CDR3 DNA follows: TGTGCCAGTAGTTGGGGGCCAGGTTACAATGAGCAGTTCTTC.

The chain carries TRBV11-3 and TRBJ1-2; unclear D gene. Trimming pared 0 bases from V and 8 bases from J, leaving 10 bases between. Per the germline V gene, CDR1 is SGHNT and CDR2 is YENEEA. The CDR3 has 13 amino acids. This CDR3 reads CASSLDGGWGYTF. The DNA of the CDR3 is TGTGCCAGCAGCTTAGACGGAGGCTGGGGCTACACCTTC.

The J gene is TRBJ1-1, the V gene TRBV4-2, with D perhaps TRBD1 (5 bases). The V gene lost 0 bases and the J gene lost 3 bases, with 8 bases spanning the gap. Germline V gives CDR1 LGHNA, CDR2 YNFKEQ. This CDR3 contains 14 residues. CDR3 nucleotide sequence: TGTGCCAGCAGCCAAGAAAAGGGGTACACTGAAGCTTTCTTT. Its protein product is CASSQEKGYTEAFF.